The next 27 T cell receptor beta chains were all read from a single sample in a study of regulatory T cells in long-lasting Graves disease. Time point of the sample: persistent/refractory GD, antithyroid drugs over 5 years with positive TRAb. Preparation of the TCR library used RNA extracted from PBMCs. In building TCR beta libraries, iRepertoire HTBI primers were used together with Arm-PCR of CDR3 regions. One entry per CDR3 protein, called by TCRdb with MiXCR from the multiplex PCR reads. The sample contains 360,000 or so distinct CDR3 sequences, 20% to 25% of which appear only once. This sample comprised peripheral blood mononuclear cells (PBMCs), obtained when the disease was refractory, from a patient treated with antithyroid drugs. These receptors all stem from a woman aged 35 to 49 with Graves disease.

The rearrangement uses TRBV20-1 and TRBJ1-5; D unclear. Trimming pared 3 bases from V and 0 bases from J, leaving 12 bases between. There are 15 residues in the CDR3. The germline V gene encodes CDR1 DFQATT and CDR2 SNEGSKA (reference sequence). The CDR3 spells CSASGQVNSNQPQHF. The CDR3 DNA reads TGCAGTGCTAGTGGTCAGGTTAATAGCAATCAGCCCCAGCATTTT.

J is TRBJ2-7 and V is TRBV7-9; D is perhaps TRBD2 (6 bases). The CDR3 runs 13 residues. V lost 4 bases and J 3 bases, leaving 10 bases between the germline ends. The V gene's germline CDR1 is SEHNR and CDR2 FQNEAQ (reference sequence). The CDR3 loop is CASSSWGDYEQYF. The CDR3 DNA follows: TGTGCCAGCAGCTCGTGGGGGGACTACGAGCAGTACTTC.

This clonotype appeared a few times. The chain recombines TRBV12-3 or TRBV12-4 with TRBJ1-1; D is perhaps TRBD1 (5 bases). The CDR3 is 14 residues long. V gave up 6 bases and J gave up 6 bases, with 17 bases separating them. The CDR3 coding sequence is TGTGCCAGCAGCCCCACCTACGGGGCGGCTGAAGCTTTCTTT. This codes for CASSPTYGAAEAFF.

This clonotype was recorded a few times. The V gene is TRBV7-8, the J gene TRBJ1-3; D is perhaps TRBD1 (6 bases). Germline V gene data show CDR1 as SGHVS and CDR2 as FQNEAQ. This CDR3 spans 17 amino acids. V was trimmed by 5 bases and J by 4 bases, leaving 21 bases between them. The CDR3 loop reads CASSLGSWGPRGNTIYF. In DNA form, the CDR3 reads TGTGCCAGCAGCCTCGGGTCGTGGGGGCCGAGAGGAAACACCATATATTTT.

CDR3 residues: CASSYDGGSSYEQYF. CDR3 in DNA: TGTGCCAGCAGTTACGACGGCGGGAGCTCCTACGAGCAGTACTTC. The chain combines TRBV6-5 with TRBJ2-7; TRBD2 agrees at 7 bases. With 2 bases clipped from V and 0 bases from J, the junction kept 4 bases outside the gene matches. Germline CDR1 reads MNHEY; CDR2 reads SVGAGI. The CDR3 is made up of 15 amino acids.

The sample holds many counts of this clonotype. The rearrangement links TRBV20-1 to TRBJ2-7, with a weak D call TRBD2 (5 bases). Germline loops: CDR1 DFQATT, CDR2 SNEGSKA (reference sequence). V dropped 4 bases and J dropped 0 bases, with 10 bases sitting between them. The CDR3 loop spans 13 amino acids. The DNA of the CDR3 is TGCAGTGCTACGGAGGACGTCTCCTACGAGCAGTACTTC. It specifies CSATEDVSYEQYF.

Only a few counts were recorded for this clonotype. The V call is TRBV20-1, the J call TRBJ2-7; possible D gene TRBD2, 6 bases. The CDR3 runs to 19 residues. Germline V gene sequence: CDR1 DFQATT, CDR2 SNEGSKA (reference sequence). V lost 6 bases to trimming and J lost 0 bases, with 30 bases between them. The CDR3 region has the DNA TGCAGTGCCCCAAGATTAGCGGTTGGCGTCCGCAGGAGCTCCTACGAGCAGTACTTC. Protein product: CSAPRLAVGVRRSSYEQYF.

This clonotype showed up many times. The gene calls are TRBV28 and TRBJ2-2, with D uncertain. The germline gives CDR1 MDHEN, CDR2 SYDVKM. CDR3 length equals 14 residues. Trimming stripped 3 bases from V and 3 bases from J, with 8 bases between. The CDR3 loop reads CASSFLGYTGELFF. CDR3 coding DNA: TGTGCCAGCAGTTTTCTCGGTTACACCGGGGAGCTGTTTTTT.

The chain links TRBV6-1 to TRBJ2-3; possibly TRBD1 or TRBD2 for D (5 bases each). The V end was cut by 6 bases, the J end by 1 base, with 14 bases between. CDR1 is MNHNS and CDR2 is SASEGT in the germline V gene. The CDR3 spans 15 residues. The CDR3 DNA reads as TGTGCCAGCAGGGGGACCGCCTGGGGCACAGATACGCAGTATTTT. Translating gives CASRGTAWGTDTQYF.

V gene TRBV19 combines with J gene TRBJ1-4; TRBD1 aligns across 8 bases. The CDR3 contains 13 residues. Germline V gives CDR1 LNHDA, CDR2 SQIVND (reference sequence). V was pared by 6 bases and J by 7 bases, with 4 bases of the junction left unmatched. CDR3 sequence: CASRIDRGEKLFF. CDR3 DNA: TGTGCCAGTAGGATCGACAGGGGTGAAAAACTGTTTTTT.

Only one count was recorded for this clonotype. The chain has TRBV5-1 and TRBJ2-6, with D unclear. From germline, CDR1 is SGHRS and CDR2 YFSETQ. The V end lost 2 bases, the J end lost 0 bases, and 9 bases lay between the germline ends. This CDR3 contains 16 residues. The DNA for the CDR3 is TGCGCCAGCAGCTTAACAGCCCGCTCTGGGGCCAACGTCCTGACTTTC. This codes for CASSLTARSGANVLTF.

This clonotype was picked up many times. V usage is TRBV6-1 and J usage is TRBJ2-2; D is possibly TRBD1 or TRBD2 (6 bases each). Germline V gene data show CDR1 as MNHNS and CDR2 as SASEGT. V lost 11 bases to trimming and J lost 0 bases, with 16 bases between them. The CDR3 contains 15 residues. CDR3 in amino acids: CAGGRGGSNTGELFF. The DNA of the CDR3 is TGTGCCGGGGGTAGAGGGGGGTCGAACACCGGGGAGCTGTTTTTT.

This clonotype was observed a handful of times. This sequence joins TRBV20-1 and TRBJ1-6, with 11 bases lining up with TRBD1. The CDR3 consists of 15 residues. Germline CDR1 and CDR2: DFQATT and SNEGSKA (reference sequence). In DNA, the CDR3 is TGCAGGAAAAAGCCGGGACAGGGGGAGGGATCACCCCTCCACTTT. Its translation: CRKKPGQGEGSPLHF.

This clonotype appeared many times. The chain couples TRBV6-5 to TRBJ2-5; D is unclear. Trimming removed 2 bases at V and 5 bases at J, with 9 bases between. Per the germline V gene, CDR1 is MNHEY and CDR2 is SVGAGI. The CDR3 extends over 13 amino acids. The CDR3 region has the DNA TGTGCCAGCAGTTACCGGGTACGGGAGACCCAGTACTTC. Its translation: CASSYRVRETQYF.

Of note for this clonotype: Given a much more abundant clone one base away, this may be a read error. The final CDR3 position lacks the conserved phenylalanine or tryptophan, pointing to a likely read error. V is TRBV7-2 and J is TRBJ2-7; D call uncertain. This CDR3 spans 13 amino acids. Trimming took 6 bases from V and 2 from J, leaving 11 bases between them. Germline assignment: CDR1 SGHTA and CDR2 FQGNSA. The CDR3: CASSAGPPYEQYS. The DNA for the CDR3 is TGTGCCAGCAGTGCCGGACCACCCTACGAGCAGTACTCC.

This clonotype was counted ten times or more. The chain joins TRBV7-9 to TRBJ2-7; TRBD1 agrees at 11 bases. Looked up from germline, CDR1 is SEHNR and CDR2 is FQNEAQ (reference sequence). Losses at the gene ends were 3 bases for V and 2 bases for J; bases not matched to a gene: 3. This CDR3 comprises 15 residues. In DNA form, the CDR3 reads TGTGCCAGCAGCTTCGGGACAGGGGGTCCCTACGAGCAGTACTTC. This codes for CASSFGTGGPYEQYF.

This clonotype came up a few times. The chain has TRBV28 and TRBJ2-1; TRBD2 matches at 8 bases. J lost 6 bases, V lost 3 bases, and 7 bases had no gene match. Germline loops: CDR1 MDHEN, CDR2 SYDVKM. The CDR3 spans 15 residues. The DNA for the CDR3 is TGTGCCAGCAGTTTCCGGGGGACTAGGGTCAATGAGCAGTTCTTC. It yields the protein CASSFRGTRVNEQFF.

This clonotype was seen ten or more times. The chain couples TRBV12-3 or TRBV12-4 to TRBJ2-5; D possibly corresponds to TRBD1 (5 bases). The CDR3 runs 15 residues. V shed 3 bases and J shed 3 bases, with 14 bases lying between them. The CDR3 DNA sequence: TGTGCCAGCAGTTTCCCAGGGCTTGGGAAAGAGACCCAGTACTTC. Translating gives CASSFPGLGKETQYF.

A word on this clonotype: A read error may produce the germline difference seen at one junction end. The chain carries TRBV2 and TRBJ1-5; perhaps TRBD1 as D (5 bases). The CDR3 consists of 17 residues. Germline assignment: CDR1 SNHLY and CDR2 FYNNEI. This CDR3 reads CASSQVLQGGANQPQHF. In DNA, the CDR3 is TGCGCCAGCAGCCAAGTGCTTCAGGGAGGCGCGAATCAGCCCCAGCATTTT. The full variable domain, completed using reference TRBV2 and TRBJ1-5, is EPEVTQTPSHQVTQMGQEVILRCVPISNHLYFYWYRQILGQKVEFLVSFYNNEISEKSEIFDDQFSVERPDGSNFTLKIRSTKLEDSAMYFCASSQVLQGGANQPQHFGDGTRLSIL.

This clonotype was seen a few times. The rearrangement joins TRBV7-8 to TRBJ1-5; no reliable D call. CDR3 size: 13 residues. V dropped 5 bases and J dropped 8 bases, with 13 bases sitting between them. Germline V lookup: CDR1 SGHVS, CDR2 FQNEAQ. The CDR3 spells CASSLRPAEPQHF. The CDR3 DNA reads as TGTGCCAGCAGCCTTCGTCCCGCCGAGCCCCAGCATTTT.

The rearrangement links TRBV10-2 to TRBJ2-5; D possibly uses TRBD1 or TRBD2 (5 bases each). The germline V and J ends were trimmed by 2 bases and 7 bases, with 8 bases remaining between them. Germline CDR1 WSHSY, CDR2 SAAADI. The CDR3 is 12 amino acids. The CDR3 DNA is TGCGCCAGCAGTGAGGCAGGGACGACCCAGTACTTC. This sequence encodes CASSEAGTTQYF.

This rearrangement joins TRBV7-9 to TRBJ1-6, with a weak D call TRBD1 (6 bases). Looked up from germline, CDR1 is SEHNR and CDR2 is FQNEAQ (reference sequence). This CDR3 comprises 13 residues. Trimming took off 4 bases at V and 7 bases at J, with 8 bases between the two ends. The CDR3 spells CASSWDKNSPLHF. The DNA of the CDR3 is TGTGCCAGCAGCTGGGACAAAAATTCACCCCTCCACTTT.

This clonotype was recorded at least ten times. The chain recombines TRBV27 with TRBJ2-7; D not certain. CDR1 and CDR2 from the germline V gene are MNHEY and SMNVEV (reference sequence). V lost 2 bases to trimming and J lost 2 bases, with 10 bases between them. This CDR3 has 14 residues. CDR3 bases: TGTGCCAGCAGTTTAGGGCCCATCCCCTACGAGCAGTACTTC. Residues: CASSLGPIPYEQYF.

The V and J genes are TRBV5-1 and TRBJ1-4; 8 nucleotides line up with TRBD1. Germline V lookup: CDR1 SGHRS, CDR2 YFSETQ. This CDR3 is 12 amino acids long. Germline trimming cut 2 bases from V and 10 bases from J; bases unmatched to any gene: 1. The CDR3 nucleotides read TGCGCCAGCAGCTTTGACAGGGGAAAACTGTTTTTT. It encodes CASSFDRGKLFF.

V and J are TRBV7-2 and TRBJ1-5, with D tentatively TRBD1 (5 bases). The CDR3 consists of 15 residues. V was cut by 1 base and J by 1 base, with 8 bases left in between. The V gene's germline CDR1 is SGHTA and CDR2 FQGNSA. The CDR3 DNA follows: TGTGCCAGCAGCTTAGGACAGATGAGCAATCAGCCCCAGCATTTT. Its protein is CASSLGQMSNQPQHF.

This sequence joins TRBV11-2 and TRBJ2-7; perhaps TRBD1 as D (6 bases). Germline V lookup: CDR1 SGHAT, CDR2 FQNNGV. The CDR3 is 13 residues long. Deletions cut 5 bases from V and 3 bases from J, with 11 bases between. The CDR3 here is CASSPRGRYEQYF. The CDR3 coding sequence is TGTGCCAGCAGCCCCAGGGGTCGCTACGAGCAGTACTTC.

This clonotype appeared a few times. Here the CDR3 reads CASSQGSSGRQETQYF. In nucleotides, the CDR3 is TGCGCCAGCAGCCAAGGGTCTAGCGGGAGACAAGAGACCCAGTACTTC. The chain combines TRBV4-1 with TRBJ2-5; 10 bases fit TRBD2. V lost 1 base, J lost 2 bases, and 4 bases stayed unmatched. The germline V gene encodes CDR1 MGHRA and CDR2 YSYEKL. This CDR3 contains 16 residues.